This is a list of T cell receptor beta chains from one sample in a study of spatial heterogeneity in lung cancer. TCRdb reanalysed the 5' RACE reads using MiXCR and keeps one entry per CDR3 protein. This table holds approximately 100,000 distinct CDR3 sequences, around 19% found once. Sequences were derived from PBMCs, sampled at follow-up. The receptors derive from a male donor with early-stage non-small cell lung cancer. Each CDR3 is given with its conserved first and last residue. D genes are given only for firm matches. Expanded clones get a size class; other rows say once, few or many, or leave the size out.

D gene	J gene	V gene	clone size	CDR3 protein	CDR3 DNA
TRBD1	TRBJ1-1	TRBV20-1	few	CSAPDRLNTEAFF	TGCAGTGCCCCGGACAGGCTGAACACTGAAGCTTTCTTT
NA	TRBJ2-3	TRBV5-1	NA	CASSSPGGGLDTQYF	TGCGCCAGCAGCTCTCCAGGGGGGGGTCTGGATACGCAGTATTTT
NA	TRBJ1-5	TRBV20-1	NA	CSARDRINSNQPQHF	TGCAGTGCTAGAGACAGGATTAATAGCAATCAGCCCCAGCATTTT
TRBD1	TRBJ1-5	TRBV7-9	once	CASSLGTGGQGNQPQHF	TGTGCCAGCAGCTTAGGGACAGGGGGTCAGGGCAATCAGCCCCAGCATTTT
TRBD1	TRBJ1-5	TRBV19	few	CASSLTGGSLVSNQPQHF	TGTGCCAGTAGTTTGACAGGGGGAAGTTTAGTAAGCAATCAGCCCCAGCATTTT
NA	TRBJ1-1	TRBV27	few	CASSLRLNTEAFF	TGTGCCAGCAGCCTTCGACTGAACACTGAAGCTTTCTTT
NA	TRBJ1-2	TRBV7-2	few	CASSIRQGGGGYTF	TGTGCCAGCAGCATCCGTCAGGGTGGAGGAGGCTACACCTTC
NA	TRBJ1-1	TRBV12-3/TRBV12-4	many	CASSELGSYTEAFF	TGTGCCAGCAGTGAGCTAGGGTCGTACACTGAAGCTTTCTTT
NA	TRBJ2-2	TRBV11-1	many	CASSTSDRNTGELFF	TGTGCCAGCAGCACATCGGACAGGAACACCGGGGAGCTGTTTTTT
TRBD2	TRBJ2-2	TRBV19	medium-sized	CASSLKAGGSTGELFF	TGTGCCAGTAGCCTCAAAGCGGGAGGGAGCACCGGGGAGCTGTTTTTT
TRBD1	TRBJ1-2	TRBV5-6	once	CASSLRRQGTNYGYTF	TGTGCCAGCAGCTTGAGGCGACAGGGGACGAACTATGGCTACACCTTC
NA	TRBJ2-4	TRBV7-8	few	CASSLLGEDIQYF	TGTGCCAGCAGCTTATTAGGGGAGGACATTCAGTACTTC
NA	TRBJ2-5	TRBV3-1	NA	CASSLGRAGETQYF	TGTGCCAGCAGCCTGGGCAGGGCCGGTGAGACCCAGTACTTC
NA	TRBJ1-1	TRBV7-9	few	CASADTEAFF	TGTGCCAGCGCGGACACTGAAGCTTTCTTT
TRBD2	TRBJ2-1	TRBV14	NA	CASSQEDATSGTLYNEQFF	TGTGCCAGCAGCCAAGAGGATGCGACTAGCGGGACTCTCTACAATGAGCAGTTCTTC
NA	TRBJ2-5	TRBV6-1	few	CASSGSRDQETQYF	TGTGCCAGCAGTGGGTCCAGGGATCAAGAGACCCAGTACTTC
TRBD1	TRBJ2-4	TRBV20-1	NA	CSAFTTGAKNIQYF	TGCAGTGCTTTCACGACAGGGGCCAAAAACATTCAGTACTTC
NA	TRBJ1-2	TRBV29-1	few	CSVEGGSQTYGYTF	TGCAGCGTTGAAGGGGGATCCCAAACCTATGGCTACACCTTC
TRBD1	TRBJ2-4	TRBV11-1	NA	CASSFSQGAGNIQYF	TGTGCCAGCAGCTTTTCTCAGGGGGCCGGAAACATTCAGTACTTC
NA	TRBJ2-5	TRBV7-7	many	CASSLFGETQYF	TGTGCCAGCAGCTTATTTGGAGAGACCCAGTACTTC
NA	TRBJ2-1	TRBV2	NA	CASSEASSYNEQFF	TGTGCCAGCAGTGAGGCAAGCTCCTACAATGAGCAGTTCTTC
NA	TRBJ2-1	TRBV6-5	many	CASTDRIGGEQFF	TGTGCCAGTACAGACAGGATAGGGGGTGAGCAGTTCTTC
NA	TRBJ1-3	TRBV5-1	NA	CASSQGLSSGNTIYF	TGCGCCAGTTCACAGGGCCTTAGCTCTGGAAACACCATATATTTT
TRBD1	TRBJ1-2	TRBV9	NA	CASSVEIEGGQNF	TGTGCCAGCAGCGTAGAGATAGAAGGGGGACAGAACTTC
TRBD2	TRBJ2-3	TRBV6-5	NA	CASSYSRTSGPIDTQYF	TGTGCCAGCAGTTACTCGAGGACTAGCGGACCCATTGATACGCAGTATTTT
NA	TRBJ1-6	TRBV6-5	NA	CASSYSTGDSPLHF	TGTGCCAGCAGTTACTCGACCGGGGATTCACCCCTCCACTTT
NA	TRBJ2-1	TRBV5-1	few	CASSLALGYNEQFF	TGCGCCAGCAGCTTGGCGCTGGGCTACAATGAGCAGTTCTTC
TRBD1	TRBJ2-1	TRBV7-9	NA	CASSPGQGHNEQFF	TGTGCCAGCAGCCCAGGACAGGGCCACAATGAGCAGTTCTTC
TRBD1	TRBJ1-1	TRBV6-1	many	CASSPGTGMNTEAFF	TGTGCCAGCAGTCCCGGGACAGGGATGAACACTGAAGCTTTCTTT
TRBD2	TRBJ2-1	TRBV6-5	few	CASSYSYPASGRKNNEQFF	TGTGCCAGCAGTTACTCTTATCCGGCTAGCGGGAGGAAAAACAATGAGCAGTTCTTC